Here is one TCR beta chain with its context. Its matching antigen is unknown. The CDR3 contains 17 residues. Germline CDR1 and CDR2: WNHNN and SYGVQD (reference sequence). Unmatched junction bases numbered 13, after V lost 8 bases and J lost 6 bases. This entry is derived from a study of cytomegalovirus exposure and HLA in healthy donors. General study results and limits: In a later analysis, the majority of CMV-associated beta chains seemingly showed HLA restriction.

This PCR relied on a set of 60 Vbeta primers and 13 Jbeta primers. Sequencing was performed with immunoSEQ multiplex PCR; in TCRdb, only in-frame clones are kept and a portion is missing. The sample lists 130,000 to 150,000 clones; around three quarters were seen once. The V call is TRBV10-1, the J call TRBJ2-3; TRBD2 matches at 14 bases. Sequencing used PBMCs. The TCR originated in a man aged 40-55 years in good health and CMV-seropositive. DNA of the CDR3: TGCGCCAGCTCCGGAGGACTAGCGGGGGGCCCCATGGATACGCAGTATTTT. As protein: CASSGGLAGGPMDTQYF.